Detailed here is one TCR beta chain. The data originate from a study of blood T cell repertoires in COVID-19. Study at large: There were acute and convalescent COVID-19 samples, and they came from the United States, Italy and Spain. T cells, B-cell-depleted T cells, or PBMCs supplied cDNA or gDNA.

CDR3 size: 17 residues. V was clipped by 5 bases and J by 5 bases; unmatched bases: 11. Germline CDR1 SEHNR, CDR2 FQNEAQ (reference sequence). Original handling: Using reference gene primer amplification, nucleated cell counts were estimated. TCRdb's table, derived via immunoSEQ multiplex PCR, lists solely in-frame clones and lacks some. V, J and clone size reflect that table, while D and trimming were determined from the DNA. The sample has roughly 73,000 clones, roughly 91% seen once. Sequenced: peripheral blood. The receptor was isolated from a human donor in a cohort sampled during active COVID-19. The chain employs TRBV7-9 and TRBJ2-3, with 12 bases matching TRBD2. CDR3 DNA: TGTGCCAGCAGCCTCGGGACTAGCGGGTGGCATAGAGATACGCAGTATTTT. Translating gives CASSLGTSGWHRDTQYF.